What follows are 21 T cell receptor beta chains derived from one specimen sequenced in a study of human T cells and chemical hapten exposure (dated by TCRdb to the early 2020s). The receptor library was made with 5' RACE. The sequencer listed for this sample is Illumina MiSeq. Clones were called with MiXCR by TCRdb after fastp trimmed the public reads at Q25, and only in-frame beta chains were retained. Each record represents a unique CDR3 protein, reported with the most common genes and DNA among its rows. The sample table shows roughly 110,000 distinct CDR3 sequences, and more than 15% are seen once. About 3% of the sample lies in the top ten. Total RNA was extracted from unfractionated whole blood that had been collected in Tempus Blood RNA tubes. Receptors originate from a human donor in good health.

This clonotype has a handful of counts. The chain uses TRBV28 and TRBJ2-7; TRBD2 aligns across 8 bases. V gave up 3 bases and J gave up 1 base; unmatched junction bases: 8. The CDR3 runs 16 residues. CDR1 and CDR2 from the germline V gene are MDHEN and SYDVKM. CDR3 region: CASSFGTSGNSYEQYF. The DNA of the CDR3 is TGTGCCAGCAGTTTTGGAACTAGCGGAAATTCCTACGAGCAGTACTTC. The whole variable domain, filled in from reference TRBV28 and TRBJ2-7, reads DVKVTQSSRYLVKRTGEKVFLECVQDMDHENMFWYRQDPGLGLRLIYFSYDVKMKEKGDIPEGYSVSREKKERFSLILESASTNQTSMYLCASSFGTSGNSYEQYFGPGTRLTVT.

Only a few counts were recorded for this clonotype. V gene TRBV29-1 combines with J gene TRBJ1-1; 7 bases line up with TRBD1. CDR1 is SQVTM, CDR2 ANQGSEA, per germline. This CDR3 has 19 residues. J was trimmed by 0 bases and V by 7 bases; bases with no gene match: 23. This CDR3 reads CSGLLGRDVQGPMNTEAFF. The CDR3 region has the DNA TGCAGCGGCCTCCTAGGCCGGGACGTACAGGGGCCAATGAACACTGAAGCTTTCTTT.

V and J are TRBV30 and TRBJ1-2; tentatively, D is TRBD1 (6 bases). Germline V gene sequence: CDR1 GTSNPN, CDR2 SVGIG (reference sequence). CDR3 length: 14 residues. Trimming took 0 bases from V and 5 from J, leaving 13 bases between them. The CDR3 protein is CAWSVRTDIYGYTF. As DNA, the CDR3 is TGTGCCTGGAGTGTAAGGACAGATATATATGGCTACACCTTC.

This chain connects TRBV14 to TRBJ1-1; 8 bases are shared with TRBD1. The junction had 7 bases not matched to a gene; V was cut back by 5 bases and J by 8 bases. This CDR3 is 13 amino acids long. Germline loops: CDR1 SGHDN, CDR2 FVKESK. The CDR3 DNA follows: TGTGCCAGCAGCAACCGGGACAGGCTGGAAGCTTTCTTT. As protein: CASSNRDRLEAFF.

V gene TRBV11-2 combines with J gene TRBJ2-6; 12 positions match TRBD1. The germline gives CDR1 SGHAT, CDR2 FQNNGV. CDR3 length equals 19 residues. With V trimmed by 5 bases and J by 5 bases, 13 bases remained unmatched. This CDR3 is CASSTRGDRGLLRANVLTF. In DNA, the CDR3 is TGTGCCAGCAGCACCCGAGGGGACAGGGGGCTTCTCAGGGCCAACGTCCTGACTTTC. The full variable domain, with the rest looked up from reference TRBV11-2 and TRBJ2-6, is EAGVAQSPRYKIIEKRQSVAFWCNPISGHATLYWYQQILGQGPKLLIQFQNNGVVDDSQLPKDRFSAERLKGVDSTLKIQPAKLEDSAVYLCASSTRGDRGLLRANVLTFGAGSRLTVL.

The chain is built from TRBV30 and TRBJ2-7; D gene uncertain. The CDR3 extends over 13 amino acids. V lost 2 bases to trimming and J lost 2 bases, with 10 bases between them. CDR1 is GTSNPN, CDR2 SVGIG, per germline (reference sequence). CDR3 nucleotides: TGTGCCTGGAGTATCCAAACACCCTACGAGCAGTACTTC. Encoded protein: CAWSIQTPYEQYF.

The CDR3 nucleotides are TGTGCCACCAGCCTACGGACTAGCGGGACAGATACGCAGTATTTT. Translating it yields CATSLRTSGTDTQYF. V and J are TRBV15 and TRBJ2-3; 11 positions agree with TRBD2. The CDR3 has 15 amino acids. CDR1 is LNHNV, CDR2 YYDKDF, per germline (reference sequence). Trimming cost V 5 bases and J 3 bases; bases outside gene matches: 4.

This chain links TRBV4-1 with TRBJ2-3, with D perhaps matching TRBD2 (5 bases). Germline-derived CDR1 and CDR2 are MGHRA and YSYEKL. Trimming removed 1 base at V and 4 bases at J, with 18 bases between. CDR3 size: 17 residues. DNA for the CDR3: TGCGCCAGCAGCCAAGTGACCCGCCTAGATAGCGCAGATACGCAGTATTTT. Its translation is CASSQVTRLDSADTQYF.

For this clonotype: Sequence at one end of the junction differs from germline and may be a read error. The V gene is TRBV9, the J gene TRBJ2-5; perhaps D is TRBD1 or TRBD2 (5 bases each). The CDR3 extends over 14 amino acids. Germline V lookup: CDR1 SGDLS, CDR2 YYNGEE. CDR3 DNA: TGTGTCAGCAGCGTCGACGGGACCGACCCCACCCAGTACTTC. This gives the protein CVSSVDGTDPTQYF.

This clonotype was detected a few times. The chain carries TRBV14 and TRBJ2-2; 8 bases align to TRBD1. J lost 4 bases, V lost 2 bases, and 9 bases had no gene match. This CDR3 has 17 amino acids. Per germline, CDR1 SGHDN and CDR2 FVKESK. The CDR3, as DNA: TGTGCCAGCAGCCAACCAGGACAGGGCCGTGGCACCGGGGAGCTGTTTTTT. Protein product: CASSQPGQGRGTGELFF.

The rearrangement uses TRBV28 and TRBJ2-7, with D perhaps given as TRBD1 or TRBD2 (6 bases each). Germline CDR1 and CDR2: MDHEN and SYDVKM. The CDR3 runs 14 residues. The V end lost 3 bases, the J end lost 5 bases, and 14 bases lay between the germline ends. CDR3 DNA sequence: TGTGCCAGCAGTTTCATCCGGGGGCACGACGAGCAGTACTTC. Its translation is CASSFIRGHDEQYF.

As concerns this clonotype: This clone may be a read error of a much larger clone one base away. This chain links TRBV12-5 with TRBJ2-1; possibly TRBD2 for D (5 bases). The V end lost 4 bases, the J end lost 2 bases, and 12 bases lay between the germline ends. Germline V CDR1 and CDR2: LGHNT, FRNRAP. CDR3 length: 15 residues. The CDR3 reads CASGSGTVPYNEQFF. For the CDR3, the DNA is TGTGCTAGTGGTTCGGGAACGGTCCCCTACAATGAGCAGTTCTTC. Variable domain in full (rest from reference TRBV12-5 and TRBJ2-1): DARVTQTPRHKVTEMGQEVTMRCQPILGHNTVFWYRQTMMQGLELLAYFRNRAPLDDSGMPKDRFSAEMPDATLATLKIQPSEPRDSAVYFCASGSGTVPYNEQFFGPGTRLTVL.

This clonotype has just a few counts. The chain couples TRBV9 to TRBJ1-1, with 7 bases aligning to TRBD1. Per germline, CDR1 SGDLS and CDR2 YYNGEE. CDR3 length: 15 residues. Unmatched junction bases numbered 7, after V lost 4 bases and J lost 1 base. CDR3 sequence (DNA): TGTGCCAGCAGCTCCAGCGGACAGGCGAACACTGAAGCTTTCTTT. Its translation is CASSSSGQANTEAFF.

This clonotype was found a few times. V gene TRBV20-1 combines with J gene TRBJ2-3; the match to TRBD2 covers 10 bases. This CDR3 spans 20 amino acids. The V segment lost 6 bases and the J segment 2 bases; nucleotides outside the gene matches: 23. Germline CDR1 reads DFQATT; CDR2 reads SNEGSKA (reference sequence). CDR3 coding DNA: TGCAGTGCCGGAGAGCCCGCCGGACACACTAGCGGGGTAGACACAGATACGCAGTATTTT. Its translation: CSAGEPAGHTSGVDTDTQYF.

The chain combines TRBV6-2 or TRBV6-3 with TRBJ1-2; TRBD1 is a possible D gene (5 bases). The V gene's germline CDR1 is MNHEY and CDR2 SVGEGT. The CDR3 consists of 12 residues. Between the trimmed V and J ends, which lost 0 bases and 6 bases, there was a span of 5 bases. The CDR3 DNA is TGTGCCAGCAGTTACTCGACAGATGGCTACACCTTC. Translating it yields CASSYSTDGYTF.

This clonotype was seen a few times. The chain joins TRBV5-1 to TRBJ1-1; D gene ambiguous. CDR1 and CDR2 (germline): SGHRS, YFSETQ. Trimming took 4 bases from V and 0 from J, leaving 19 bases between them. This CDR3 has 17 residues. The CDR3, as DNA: TGCGCCAGCAGCCATGGAGGCCCGATTAGCATGAACACTGAAGCTTTCTTT. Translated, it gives CASSHGGPISMNTEAFF.

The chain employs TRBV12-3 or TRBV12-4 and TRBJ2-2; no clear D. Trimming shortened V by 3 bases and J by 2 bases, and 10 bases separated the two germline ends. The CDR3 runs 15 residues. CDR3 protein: CASSFPTSNTGELFF. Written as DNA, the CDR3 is TGTGCCAGCAGTTTCCCCACCTCTAACACCGGGGAGCTGTTTTTT.

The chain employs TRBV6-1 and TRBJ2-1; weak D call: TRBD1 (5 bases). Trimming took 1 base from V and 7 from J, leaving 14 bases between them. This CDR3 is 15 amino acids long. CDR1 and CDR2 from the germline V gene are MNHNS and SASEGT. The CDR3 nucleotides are TGTGCCAGCAGTGAAGGGGTCAGGGCGGAAAATGAGCAGTTCTTC. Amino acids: CASSEGVRAENEQFF.

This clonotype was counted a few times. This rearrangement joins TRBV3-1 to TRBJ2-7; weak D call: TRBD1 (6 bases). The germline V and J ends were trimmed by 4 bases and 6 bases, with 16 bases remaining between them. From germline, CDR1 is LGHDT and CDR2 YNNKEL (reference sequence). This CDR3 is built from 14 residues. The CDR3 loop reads CASSPTYRVGEQYF. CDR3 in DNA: TGTGCCAGCAGCCCCACCTACAGGGTCGGCGAGCAGTACTTC.

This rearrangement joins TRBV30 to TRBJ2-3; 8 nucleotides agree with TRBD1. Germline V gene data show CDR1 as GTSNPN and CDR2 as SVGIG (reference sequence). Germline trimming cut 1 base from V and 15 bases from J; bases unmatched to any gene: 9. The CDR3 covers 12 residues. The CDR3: CAWSARTGSIYF. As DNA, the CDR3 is TGTGCCTGGAGTGCCCGGACAGGGTCTATTTATTTT.

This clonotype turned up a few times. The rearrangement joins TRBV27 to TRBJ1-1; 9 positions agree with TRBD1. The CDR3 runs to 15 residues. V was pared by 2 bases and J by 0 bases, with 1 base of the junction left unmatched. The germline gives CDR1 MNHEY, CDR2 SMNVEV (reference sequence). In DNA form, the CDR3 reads TGTGCCAGCAGTTTAGGGACAGGGCTGAACACTGAAGCTTTCTTT. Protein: CASSLGTGLNTEAFF.